Listed below are T cell receptor beta chains from one sample, sequenced in a study of shared clonotypes between healthy human individuals. Data came from immunoSEQ multiplex PCR; TCRdb stores just in-frame clones and leaves some out. The table has more than 1,200,000 clones, 98% to 99% seen once. The sample comprised naive CD4+ T cells sorted from blood. These receptors were taken from a man aged 25 to 40 in good health. Both conserved end residues are part of each CDR3. D genes are given only for firm matches. Some rows mark clone size as missing; the rest say once, few, many or name a class of expanded clone.

j_call d_call v_call clone_size cdr3_length cdr3_aa cdr3_nt
TRBJ2-7 TRBD2 TRBV29-1 NA 16 CSVITGVSGLTYEQYF TGCAGCGTAATAACCGGTGTTTCGGGACTAACCTACGAGCAGTACTTC
TRBJ2-6 NA TRBV7-2 NA 13 CASDQIRANVLTF TGTGCCAGCGATCAGATACGGGCCAACGTCCTGACTTTC
TRBJ1-5 NA TRBV6-1 NA 15 CASSRTRGEGQPQHF TGTGCCAGCAGCCGAACGCGCGGGGAGGGGCAGCCCCAGCATTTT
TRBJ2-3 NA TRBV19 NA 13 CASSGKLPDTQYF TGTGCCAGTAGTGGCAAGCTCCCAGATACGCAGTATTTT
TRBJ1-5 NA TRBV28 NA 15 CASNLWAGGNQPQHF TGTGCCAGCAACCTTTGGGCAGGGGGCAATCAGCCCCAGCATTTT
TRBJ1-1 TRBD1 TRBV5-6 NA 16 CASSLHRGSEHAEAFF TGTGCCAGCAGCTTACACAGGGGGTCCGAACATGCTGAAGCTTTCTTT
TRBJ2-1 TRBD1 TRBV7-9 NA 13 CASSPGQGGGQFF TGTGCCAGCAGCCCAGGACAGGGCGGAGGGCAGTTCTTC
TRBJ1-2 NA TRBV7-9 NA 12 CASSSPRGGYTF TGTGCCAGCAGCTCCCCCAGGGGTGGCTACACCTTC
TRBJ2-7 NA TRBV28 NA 15 CASSLPGQIAYEQYF TGTGCCAGCAGTTTACCTGGACAAATTGCGTACGAGCAGTACTTC
TRBJ1-1 NA TRBV7-9 NA 13 CASSSHRNTEAFF TGTGCCAGCAGCTCTCACAGGAACACTGAAGCTTTCTTT
TRBJ2-7 TRBD2 TRBV11-3 NA 15 CASSLHGTSGYEQYF TGTGCCAGCAGCCTTCATGGGACTAGCGGCTACGAGCAGTACTTC
TRBJ2-1 NA TRBV2 NA 16 CASSELAGASVREQFF TGTGCCAGCAGTGAACTGGCGGGGGCCAGTGTTCGTGAGCAGTTCTTC
TRBJ2-2 NA TRBV7-9 NA 15 CASSLRPTNTGELFF TGTGCCAGCAGCTTAAGGCCTACCAACACCGGGGAGCTGTTTTTT
TRBJ2-7 TRBD2 TRBV5-1 NA 14 CASSRTSQVYEQYF TGCGCCAGCAGCAGGACTAGCCAAGTCTACGAGCAGTACTTC
TRBJ2-1 TRBD2 TRBV5-1 NA 15 CASSFSGSPGEEQFF TGCGCCAGCAGCTTCAGCGGGAGCCCCGGAGAGGAGCAGTTCTTC
TRBJ2-7 NA TRBV27 NA 14 CASSLNQWSYEQYF TGTGCCAGCAGCTTAAATCAGTGGTCCTACGAGCAGTACTTC
TRBJ2-1 TRBD2 TRBV9 NA 15 CASSPGLAGPNEQFF TGTGCCAGCAGCCCCGGACTAGCGGGGCCTAATGAGCAGTTCTTC
TRBJ1-4 NA TRBV6-5 NA 14 CASSKREANEKLFF TGTGCCAGCAGTAAAAGGGAAGCTAATGAAAAACTGTTTTTT
TRBJ2-2 NA TRBV7-3 NA 16 CASSLITSQFTGELFF TGTGCCAGCAGCTTAATAACTAGTCAGTTCACCGGGGAGCTGTTTTTT
TRBJ1-2 NA TRBV10-2 NA 13 CASSNRDALGYTF TGCGCCAGCAGCAACCGGGACGCCCTGGGCTACACCTTC
TRBJ2-1 TRBD2 TRBV7-8 NA 16 CASRERLAGGLYEQFF TGTGCCAGCAGGGAACGCCTAGCGGGAGGGTTGTATGAGCAGTTCTTC
TRBJ1-5 NA TRBV7-9 NA 13 CASSAGGNEPQHF TGTGCCAGCAGCGCCGGGGGGAATGAGCCCCAGCATTTT
TRBJ1-3 TRBD1 TRBV9 NA 15 CASSELQGAGNTIYF TGTGCCAGCAGCGAGCTACAGGGGGCTGGAAACACCATATATTTT
TRBJ1-2 NA TRBV5-4 NA 13 CASSRREGRGYTF TGTGCCAGCAGCCGGCGGGAGGGTCGGGGCTACACCTTC
TRBJ1-2 NA TRBV6-4 NA 16 CASSDSIGWGIDGYTF TGTGCCAGCAGTGACTCAATCGGTTGGGGGATTGATGGCTACACCTTC
TRBJ1-1 NA TRBV18 once 14 CASSPLNRETEAFF TGTGCCAGCTCACCACTCAACAGGGAGACTGAAGCTTTCTTT
TRBJ2-2 TRBD2 TRBV2 NA 20 CASSDSLLAGGPSFAGELFF TGTGCCAGCAGCGATTCCTTATTGGCGGGAGGGCCCTCTTTCGCCGGGGAGCTGTTTTTT
TRBJ2-7 NA TRBV6-1 NA 17 CASSASTGRGFSYEQYF TGTGCCAGCAGTGCCTCGACAGGGAGGGGATTCTCCTACGAGCAGTACTTC
TRBJ2-7 NA TRBV6-5 NA 13 CASSYWWDNEQYF TGTGCCAGCAGTTACTGGTGGGACAACGAGCAGTACTTC
TRBJ2-3 NA TRBV12-5 NA 14 CASGLAGVSDTQYF TGTGCTAGTGGTTTGGCAGGGGTGTCAGATACGCAGTATTTT
TRBJ2-7 NA TRBV11-3 NA 15 CASSLDLRISGEQYF TGTGCCAGCAGCTTAGATCTGAGGATCTCGGGGGAGCAGTACTTC
TRBJ2-3 TRBD1 TRBV27 NA 15 CASSLYRGGTDTQYF TGTGCCAGCAGTTTATACAGGGGTGGAACAGATACGCAGTATTTT
TRBJ2-7 NA TRBV29-1 NA 14 CSVALGGSVREQYF TGCAGCGTTGCCCTTGGGGGTAGCGTGAGAGAGCAGTACTTC
TRBJ2-3 TRBD2 TRBV6-6 NA 15 CASSRSGTLADTQYF TGTGCCAGCAGTCGTAGCGGGACTCTCGCAGATACGCAGTATTTT
TRBJ2-1 TRBD2 TRBV9 NA 17 CASSGVLGLAAYNEQFF TGTGCCAGCAGCGGCGTCCTGGGACTAGCAGCCTACAATGAGCAGTTCTTC
TRBJ1-5 NA TRBV9 NA 15 CASSASVGGNQPQHF TGTGCCAGCAGCGCCTCCGTGGGGGGCAATCAGCCCCAGCATTTT